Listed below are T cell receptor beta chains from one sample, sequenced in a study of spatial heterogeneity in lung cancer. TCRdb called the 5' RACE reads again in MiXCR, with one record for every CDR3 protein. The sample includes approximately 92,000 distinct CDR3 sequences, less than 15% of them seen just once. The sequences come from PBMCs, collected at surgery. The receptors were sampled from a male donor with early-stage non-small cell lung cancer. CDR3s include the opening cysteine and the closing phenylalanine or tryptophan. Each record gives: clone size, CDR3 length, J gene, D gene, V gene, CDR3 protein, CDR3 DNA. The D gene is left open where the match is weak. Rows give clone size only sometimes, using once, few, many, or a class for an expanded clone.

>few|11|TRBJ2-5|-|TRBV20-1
CSAYIQETQYF
TGCAGTGCTTATATACAAGAGACCCAGTACTTC
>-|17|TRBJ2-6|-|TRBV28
CASTNLKGVTGANVLTF
TGTGCCAGCACCAACCTCAAGGGGGTAACTGGGGCCAACGTCCTGACTTTC
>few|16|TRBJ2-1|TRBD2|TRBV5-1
CASSPLAGRAVNEQFF
TGCGCCAGCAGCCCCCTAGCGGGGAGGGCCGTCAATGAGCAGTTCTTC
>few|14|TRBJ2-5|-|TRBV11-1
CASSGEIERETQYF
TGTGCCAGCAGTGGAGAAATCGAAAGGGAGACCCAGTACTTC
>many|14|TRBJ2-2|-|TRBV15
CATSRDALIGELFF
TGTGCCACCAGCAGAGATGCCCTGATCGGGGAGCTGTTTTTT
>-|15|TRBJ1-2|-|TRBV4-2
CASSQDPRTLYGYTF
TGTGCCAGCAGCCAAGATCCAAGGACGTTATATGGCTACACCTTC
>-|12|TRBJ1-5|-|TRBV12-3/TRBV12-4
CASAHRNQPQHF
TGTGCCAGCGCCCATCGCAATCAGCCCCAGCATTTT
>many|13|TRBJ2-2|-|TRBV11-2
CASSPTITGELFF
TGTGCCAGCAGCCCCACAATTACCGGGGAGCTGTTTTTT
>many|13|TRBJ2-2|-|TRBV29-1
CSVAPMNTGELFF
TGCAGCGTTGCCCCGATGAACACCGGGGAGCTGTTTTTT
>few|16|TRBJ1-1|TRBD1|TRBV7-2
CASSPLMGTGRTEAFF
TGTGCCAGCAGCCCCTTGATGGGGACAGGGAGGACTGAAGCTTTCTTT
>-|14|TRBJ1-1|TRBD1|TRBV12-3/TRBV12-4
CASRPGTVGGKAFF
TGTGCCAGCAGGCCCGGGACAGTGGGAGGCAAAGCTTTCTTT
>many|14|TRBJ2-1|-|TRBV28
CASSLTSEYNEQFF
TGTGCCAGCAGTTTGACGTCGGAGTACAATGAGCAGTTCTTC
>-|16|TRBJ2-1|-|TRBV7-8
CASSPIRWGVYNEQFF
TGTGCCAGCAGCCCAATTAGATGGGGGGTCTACAATGAGCAGTTCTTC
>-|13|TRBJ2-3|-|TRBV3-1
CASSRGGQDTQYF
TGTGCCAGCAGTCGTGGGGGGCAAGATACGCAGTATTTT
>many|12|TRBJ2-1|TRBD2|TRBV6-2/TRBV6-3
CASTRGGIEQFF
TGTGCCAGCACTCGGGGAGGGATCGAGCAGTTCTTC